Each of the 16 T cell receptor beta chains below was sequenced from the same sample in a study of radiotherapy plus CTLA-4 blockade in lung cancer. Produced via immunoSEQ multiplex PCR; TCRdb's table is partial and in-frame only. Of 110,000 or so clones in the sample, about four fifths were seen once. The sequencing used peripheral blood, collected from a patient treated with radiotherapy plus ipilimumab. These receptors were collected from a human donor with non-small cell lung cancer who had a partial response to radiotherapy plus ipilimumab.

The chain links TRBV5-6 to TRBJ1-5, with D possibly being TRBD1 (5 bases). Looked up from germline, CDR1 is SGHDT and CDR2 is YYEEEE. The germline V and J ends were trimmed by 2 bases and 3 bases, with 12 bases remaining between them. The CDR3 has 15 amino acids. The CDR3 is CASSFWGGNNQPQHF. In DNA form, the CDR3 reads TGTGCCAGCAGCTTCTGGGGGGGTAACAATCAGCCCCAGCATTTT.

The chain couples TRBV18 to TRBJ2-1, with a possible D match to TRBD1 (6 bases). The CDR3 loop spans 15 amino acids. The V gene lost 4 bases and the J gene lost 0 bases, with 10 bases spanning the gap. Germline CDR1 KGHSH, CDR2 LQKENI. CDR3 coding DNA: TGTGCCAGCTCACTTCTAGGGGGCTCCTACAATGAGCAGTTCTTC. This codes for CASSLLGGSYNEQFF.

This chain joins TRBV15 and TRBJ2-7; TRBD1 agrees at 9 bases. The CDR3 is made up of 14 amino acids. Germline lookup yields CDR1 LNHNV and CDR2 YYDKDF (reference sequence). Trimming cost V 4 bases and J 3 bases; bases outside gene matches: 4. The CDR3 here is CATSKDRGSYEQYF. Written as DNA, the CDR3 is TGTGCCACCAGCAAGGACAGGGGTAGCTACGAGCAGTACTTC. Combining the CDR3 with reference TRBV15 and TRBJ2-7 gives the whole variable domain DAMVIQNPRYQVTQFGKPVTLSCSQTLNHNVMYWYQQKSSQAPKLLFHYYDKDFNNEADTPDNFQSRRPNTSFCFLDIRSPGLGDTAMYLCATSKDRGSYEQYFGPGTRLTVT.

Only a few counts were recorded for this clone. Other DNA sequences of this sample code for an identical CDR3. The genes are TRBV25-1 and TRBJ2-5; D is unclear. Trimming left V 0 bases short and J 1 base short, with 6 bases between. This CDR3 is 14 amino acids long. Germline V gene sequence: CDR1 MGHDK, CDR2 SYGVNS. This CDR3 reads CASSEYGGQETQYF. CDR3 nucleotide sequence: TGTGCCAGCAGTGAATACGGCGGCCAAGAGACCCAGTACTTC.

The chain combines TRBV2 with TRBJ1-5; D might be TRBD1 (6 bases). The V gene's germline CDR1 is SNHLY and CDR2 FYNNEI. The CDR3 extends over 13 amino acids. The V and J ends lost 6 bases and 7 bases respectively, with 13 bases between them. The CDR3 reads CASRIQGIQPQHF. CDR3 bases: TGTGCCAGCAGAATACAGGGAATCCAGCCCCAGCATTTT. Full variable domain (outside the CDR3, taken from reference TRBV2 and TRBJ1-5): EPEVTQTPSHQVTQMGQEVILRCVPISNHLYFYWYRQILGQKVEFLVSFYNNEISEKSEIFDDQFSVERPDGSNFTLKIRSTKLEDSAMYFCASRIQGIQPQHFGDGTRLSIL.

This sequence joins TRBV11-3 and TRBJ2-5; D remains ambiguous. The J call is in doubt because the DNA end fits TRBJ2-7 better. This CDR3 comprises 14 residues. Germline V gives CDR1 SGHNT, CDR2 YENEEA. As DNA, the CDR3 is TGTGCCAGCAGCTTACTTAGGAGCTCTAGCGAGCAGTACTTC. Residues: CASSLLRSSSEQYF.

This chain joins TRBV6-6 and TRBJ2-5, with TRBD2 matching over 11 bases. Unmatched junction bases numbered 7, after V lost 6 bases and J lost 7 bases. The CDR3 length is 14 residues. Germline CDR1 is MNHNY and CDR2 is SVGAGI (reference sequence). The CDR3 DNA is TGTGCCAGCAGGTTTAGCGGGAGGGATGTGACCCAGTACTTC. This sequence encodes CASRFSGRDVTQYF.

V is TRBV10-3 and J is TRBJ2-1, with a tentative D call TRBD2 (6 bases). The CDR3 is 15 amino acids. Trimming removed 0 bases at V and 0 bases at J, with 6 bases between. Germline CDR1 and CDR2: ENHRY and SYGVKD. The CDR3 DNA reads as TGTGCCATCAGTGAGTCCGGGAGCTCCTACAATGAGCAGTTCTTC. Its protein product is CAISESGSSYNEQFF.

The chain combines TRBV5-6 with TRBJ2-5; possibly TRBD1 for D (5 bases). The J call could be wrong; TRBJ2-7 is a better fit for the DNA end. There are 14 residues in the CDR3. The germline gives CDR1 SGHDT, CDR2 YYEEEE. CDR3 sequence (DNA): TGTGCCAGCAGCCCCAGGGCCGGTGCCTACGAGCAGTACTTC. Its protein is CASSPRAGAYEQYF.

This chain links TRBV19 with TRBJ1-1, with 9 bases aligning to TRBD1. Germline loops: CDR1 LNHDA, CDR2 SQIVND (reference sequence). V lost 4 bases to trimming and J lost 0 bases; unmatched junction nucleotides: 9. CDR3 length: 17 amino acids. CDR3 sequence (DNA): TGTGCCAGTAGTACCCGCCGGACAGGGGCGATGAACACTGAAGCTTTCTTT. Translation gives CASSTRRTGAMNTEAFF.

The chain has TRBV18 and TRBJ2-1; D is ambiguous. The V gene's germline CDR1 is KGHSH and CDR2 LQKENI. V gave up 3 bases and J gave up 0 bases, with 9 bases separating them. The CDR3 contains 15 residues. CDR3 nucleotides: TGTGCCAGCTCACCCCTTACGAGCTCCTACAATGAGCAGTTCTTC. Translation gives CASSPLTSSYNEQFF.

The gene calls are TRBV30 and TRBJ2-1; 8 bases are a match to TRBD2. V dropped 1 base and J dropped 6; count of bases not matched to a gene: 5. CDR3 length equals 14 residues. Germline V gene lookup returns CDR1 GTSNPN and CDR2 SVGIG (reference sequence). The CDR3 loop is CAWSAGGTVNEQFF. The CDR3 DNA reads TGTGCCTGGAGTGCGGGAGGGACGGTCAATGAGCAGTTCTTC.

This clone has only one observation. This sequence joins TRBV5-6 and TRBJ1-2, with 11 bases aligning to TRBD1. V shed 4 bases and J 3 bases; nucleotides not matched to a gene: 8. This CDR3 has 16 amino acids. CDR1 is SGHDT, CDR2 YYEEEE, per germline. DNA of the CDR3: TGTGCCAGCAGCCCACCGGACAGGGGGCCATACTATGGCTACACCTTC. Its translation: CASSPPDRGPYYGYTF. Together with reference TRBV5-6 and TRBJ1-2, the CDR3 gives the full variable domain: DAGVTQSPTHLIKTRGQQVTLRCSPKSGHDTVSWYQQALGQGPQFIFQYYEEEERQRGNFPDRFSGHQFPNYSSELNVNALLLGDSALYLCASSPPDRGPYYGYTFGSGTRLTVV.

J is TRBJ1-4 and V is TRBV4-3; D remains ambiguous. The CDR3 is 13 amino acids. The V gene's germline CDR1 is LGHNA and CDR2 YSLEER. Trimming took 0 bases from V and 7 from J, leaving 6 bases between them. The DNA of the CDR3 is TGCGCCAGCAGCCAAGATCGTGTTGAAAAACTGTTTTTT. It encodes CASSQDRVEKLFF.

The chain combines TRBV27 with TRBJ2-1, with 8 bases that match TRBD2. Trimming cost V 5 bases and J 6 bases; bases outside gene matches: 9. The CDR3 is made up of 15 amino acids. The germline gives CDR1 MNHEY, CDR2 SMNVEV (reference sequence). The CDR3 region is CASSPGTSGLNEQFF. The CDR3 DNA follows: TGTGCCAGCAGTCCCGGGACTAGTGGGCTCAATGAGCAGTTCTTC.

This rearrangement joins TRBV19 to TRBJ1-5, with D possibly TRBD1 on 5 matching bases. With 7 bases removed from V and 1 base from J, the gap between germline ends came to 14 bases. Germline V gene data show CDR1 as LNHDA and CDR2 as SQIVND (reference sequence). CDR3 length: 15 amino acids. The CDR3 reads CASIPVRGSNQPQHF. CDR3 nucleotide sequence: TGTGCCAGTATTCCGGTCCGGGGGAGCAATCAGCCCCAGCATTTT.